The 11 T cell receptor beta chains below come from one sample, sequenced in a study of shared T cell receptors in the human thymus. The data were produced by immunoSEQ multiplex PCR, yet TCRdb's version contains in-frame clones alone and is incomplete. The data contain 55,000 to 75,000 clones, about 95% of them singletons. Sequenced sample: thymocytes. Receptor source: a human donor.

This clone has just one count. The gene calls are TRBV4-3 and TRBJ2-5, with a tentative D call TRBD2 (6 bases). Trimming removed 1 base at V and 2 bases at J, with 17 bases between. This CDR3 is 17 amino acids long. Germline CDR1 and CDR2: LGHNA and YSLEER. This CDR3 reads CASSQVRRGRKQETQYF. CDR3 coding DNA: TGCGCCAGCAGCCAAGTTCGTCGGGGGAGAAAACAAGAGACCCAGTACTTC.

The rearrangement links TRBV5-6 to TRBJ2-1; no definite D call. Trimming removed 2 bases at V and 11 bases at J, with 8 bases between. This CDR3 is built from 11 residues. Germline V gene sequence: CDR1 SGHDT, CDR2 YYEEEE. CDR3 DNA: TGTGCCAGCAGCTTCGGAACTAAGCAGTTCTTC. Translated: CASSFGTKQFF.

The chain combines TRBV4-3 with TRBJ2-1; D remains unclear. V was trimmed by 0 bases and J by 3 bases, leaving 21 bases between them. This CDR3 has 19 amino acids. Germline values: CDR1 LGHNA, CDR2 YSLEER. The CDR3 loop reads CASSQEPVQRSSNYNEQFF. CDR3 sequence (DNA): TGCGCCAGCAGCCAAGAGCCAGTTCAGCGATCATCGAACTACAATGAGCAGTTCTTC.

The J gene is TRBJ1-1, the V gene TRBV7-8; weak D call: TRBD1 (6 bases). From germline, CDR1 is SGHVS and CDR2 FQNEAQ. V was clipped by 1 base and J by 10 bases, with 10 bases between them. The CDR3 contains 12 residues. The CDR3 DNA follows: TGTGCCAGCAGCTTAGTCGGGGGCTCAGCTTTCTTT. This codes for CASSLVGGSAFF. The entire variable domain, with the rest obtained from reference TRBV7-8 and TRBJ1-1, is as follows: GAGVSQSPRYKVAKRGQDVALRCDPISGHVSLFWYQQALGQGPEFLTYFQNEAQLDKSGLPSDRFFAERPEGSVSTLKIQRTQQEDSAVYLCASSLVGGSAFFGQGTRLTVV.

The chain links TRBV5-1 to TRBJ2-7, with TRBD1 matching 9 bases. Germline V CDR1 and CDR2: SGHRS, YFSETQ. This CDR3 spans 12 amino acids. The V gene end was trimmed by 4 bases and the J gene end by 12 bases; junction bases not matched to a gene: 8. Here the CDR3 reads CASSLGQGARYF. Written as DNA, the CDR3 is TGCGCCAGCAGCCTGGGACAGGGAGCGCGGTACTTC.

V and J are TRBV7-2 and TRBJ1-1; D is ambiguous. The CDR3 contains 17 residues. From germline, CDR1 is SGHTA and CDR2 FQGNSA. V was cut by 1 base and J by 4 bases, with 19 bases left in between. CDR3 in amino acids: CASSLEKQGPWFTEAFF. In nucleotides, the CDR3 is TGTGCCAGCAGCTTAGAGAAACAAGGCCCGTGGTTCACTGAAGCTTTCTTT. Looking up the rest from reference TRBV7-2 and TRBJ1-1 gives the full variable domain: GAGVSQSPSNKVTEKGKDVELRCDPISGHTALYWYRQSLGQGLEFLIYFQGNSAPDKSGLPSDRFSAERTGGSVSTLTIQRTQQEDSAVYLCASSLEKQGPWFTEAFFGQGTRLTVV.

This rearrangement joins TRBV5-5 to TRBJ2-3; TRBD2 is a possible D gene (6 bases). From germline, CDR1 is SGHKS and CDR2 YYEKEE (reference sequence). V was pared by 1 base and J by 4 bases, with 13 bases between. The CDR3 is 15 amino acids. DNA of the CDR3: TGTGCCAGCAGCTTGTATCACGGGGGTGCAGATACGCAGTATTTT. Translation: CASSLYHGGADTQYF.

This sequence joins TRBV5-1 and TRBJ2-1; 14 nucleotides align to TRBD2. The CDR3 sequence is 18 residues long. Trimming took 3 bases from V and 4 from J; bases not matched to a gene: 9. Per germline, CDR1 SGHRS and CDR2 YFSETQ. The CDR3 DNA sequence: TGCGCCAGCAGCTACGGACTAGCGGGGGGACCTGGGTACAATGAGCAGTTCTTC. It is translated as CASSYGLAGGPGYNEQFF.

The chain couples TRBV23-1 to TRBJ2-1, with 11 bases matching TRBD2. TRBV23-1 is filed as an ORF, its function uncertain. The CDR3 has 15 residues. The trim removed 7 bases at V and 5 bases at J, leaving 7 bases unmatched. The CDR3 nucleotides are TGCGCCAGCACTTCAGTAGCGGGGGGGAACAATGAGCAGTTCTTC. Its translation is CASTSVAGGNNEQFF.

The chain couples TRBV5-6 to TRBJ1-2, with a weak D call TRBD1 (6 bases). Looked up from germline, CDR1 is SGHDT and CDR2 is YYEEEE. Between the trimmed V and J ends, which lost 1 base and 4 bases, there was a span of 17 bases. This CDR3 contains 16 residues. DNA of the CDR3: TGTGCCAGCAGCTTGACCCGACCGGACAGTTGCTATGGCTACACCTTC. It translates to CASSLTRPDSCYGYTF.

The chain joins TRBV7-3 to TRBJ2-1, with 10 nucleotides matching TRBD2. With V trimmed by 3 bases and J by 9 bases, 8 bases remained unmatched. The CDR3 loop spans 15 amino acids. The germline V gene encodes CDR1 SGHTA and CDR2 FQGTGA. CDR3 bases: TGTGCCAGCAGCTTCAGCGGGGGGGCCTTAAGTGAGCAGTTCTTC. It is translated as CASSFSGGALSEQFF.